The clone carrying this TCR beta chain was counted only a few times. The data originate from a study of memory CD4+ T cells and cytomegalovirus serostatus. Sequenced by immunoSEQ multiplex PCR; TCRdb stores in-frame clones only, minus some. This table holds fewer than 50,000 clones, around 78% found once. The V gene lost 0 bases and the J gene lost 5 bases, with 14 bases spanning the gap. This CDR3 has 16 amino acids. Germline V CDR1 and CDR2: SGHRS, YFSETQ. Single viable CD3+CD4+CD8-CD45RO+ cells were sorted as the memory CD4+ T cells. Source material: memory CD4+ T cells from blood. The gene calls are TRBV5-1 and TRBJ2-2; D possibly matches TRBD1 or TRBD2 (5 bases each). This clonotype was sampled from an adult in good health and CMV-seronegative. CDR3 amino acids: CASSLAQGRGTGELFF. CDR3 DNA sequence: TGCGCCAGCAGCTTGGCCCAGGGTCGCGGGACCGGGGAGCTGTTTTTT.